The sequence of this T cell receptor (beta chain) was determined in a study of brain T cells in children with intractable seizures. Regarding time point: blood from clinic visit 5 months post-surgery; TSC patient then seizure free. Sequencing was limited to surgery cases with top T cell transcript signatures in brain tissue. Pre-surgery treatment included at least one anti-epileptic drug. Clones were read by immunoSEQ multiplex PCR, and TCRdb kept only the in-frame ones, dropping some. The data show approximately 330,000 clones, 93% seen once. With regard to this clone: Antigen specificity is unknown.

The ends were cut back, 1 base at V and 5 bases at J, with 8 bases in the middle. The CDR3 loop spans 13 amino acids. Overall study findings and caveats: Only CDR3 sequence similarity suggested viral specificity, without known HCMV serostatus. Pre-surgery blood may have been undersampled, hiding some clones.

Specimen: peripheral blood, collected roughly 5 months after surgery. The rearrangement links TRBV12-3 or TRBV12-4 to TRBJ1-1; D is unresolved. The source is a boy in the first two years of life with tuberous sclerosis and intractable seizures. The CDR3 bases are TGTGCCAGCAGTTTAGACGGGAGGACTGAAGCTTTCTTT. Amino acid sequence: CASSLDGRTEAFF.